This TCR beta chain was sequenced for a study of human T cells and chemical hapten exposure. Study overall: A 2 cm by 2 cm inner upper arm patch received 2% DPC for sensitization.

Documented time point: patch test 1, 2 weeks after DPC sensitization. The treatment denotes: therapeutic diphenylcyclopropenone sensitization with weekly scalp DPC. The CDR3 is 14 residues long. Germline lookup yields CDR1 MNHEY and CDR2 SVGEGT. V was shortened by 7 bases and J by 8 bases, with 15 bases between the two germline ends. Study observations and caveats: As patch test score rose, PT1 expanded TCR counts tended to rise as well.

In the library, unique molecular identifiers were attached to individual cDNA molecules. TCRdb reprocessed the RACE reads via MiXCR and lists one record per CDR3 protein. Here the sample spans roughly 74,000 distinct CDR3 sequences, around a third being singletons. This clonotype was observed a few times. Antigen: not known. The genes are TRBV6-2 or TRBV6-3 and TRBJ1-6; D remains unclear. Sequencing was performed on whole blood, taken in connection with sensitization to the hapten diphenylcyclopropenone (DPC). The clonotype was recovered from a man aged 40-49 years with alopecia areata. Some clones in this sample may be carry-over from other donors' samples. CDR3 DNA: TGTGCCAGCACCCAGATCCGTGGTTATTCACCCCTCCACTTT. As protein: CASTQIRGYSPLHF.